This T cell receptor (beta chain) came from a study of CD8 T cells in Susac syndrome. General observations from the study: The study recognized that the number of individuals in its TCR sequencing and HLA analysis was relatively small.

The V gene's germline CDR1 is SQVTM and CDR2 ANQGSEA. The CDR3 is 12 residues long. V was shortened by 6 bases and J by 15 bases, with 20 bases between the two germline ends. A word on this clonotype: Antigen unknown.

Reverse transcription of about 0.45 to 1 ug RNA was performed with random hexamers. immunoSEQ multiplex PCR amplified TCR beta CDR3 across 54 Vbeta, 13 Jbeta. TCRdb itself ran the immunoSEQ multiplex PCR reads through MiXCR, one entry per CDR3 protein. Here the sample spans 200,000 to 250,000 distinct CDR3 sequences, roughly 96% being singletons. CD8+ and CD4+ T cells circulating in blood were sequenced for TCR beta. CD8+ and CD4+ T cells were negatively isolated; TEMRA cells were FACS-enriched. The chain couples TRBV29-1 to TRBJ2-2; weak D call: TRBD2 (6 bases). This sequence originates from a human donor with multiple sclerosis. The sample taken for sequencing was CD4+ T cells from PBMCs. CDR3 bases: TGCAGCGTCCAACTCGGGGAGGTGGGGGTGTTTTTT. Translating it yields CSVQLGEVGVFF.